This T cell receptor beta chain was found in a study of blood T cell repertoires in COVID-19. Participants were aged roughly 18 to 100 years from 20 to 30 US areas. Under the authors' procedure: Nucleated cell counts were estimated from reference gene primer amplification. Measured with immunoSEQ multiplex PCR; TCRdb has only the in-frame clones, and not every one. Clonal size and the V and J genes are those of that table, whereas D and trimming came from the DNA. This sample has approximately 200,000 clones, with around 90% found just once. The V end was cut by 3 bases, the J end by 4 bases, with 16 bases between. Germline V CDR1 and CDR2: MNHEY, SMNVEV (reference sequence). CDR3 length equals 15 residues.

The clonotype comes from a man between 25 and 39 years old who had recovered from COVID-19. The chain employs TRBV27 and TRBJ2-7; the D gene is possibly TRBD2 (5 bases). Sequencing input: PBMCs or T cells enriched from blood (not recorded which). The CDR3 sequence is CASSLRGPAGYEQYF. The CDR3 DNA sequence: TGTGCCAGCAGTTTGCGAGGGCCGGCGGGTTACGAGCAGTACTTC.